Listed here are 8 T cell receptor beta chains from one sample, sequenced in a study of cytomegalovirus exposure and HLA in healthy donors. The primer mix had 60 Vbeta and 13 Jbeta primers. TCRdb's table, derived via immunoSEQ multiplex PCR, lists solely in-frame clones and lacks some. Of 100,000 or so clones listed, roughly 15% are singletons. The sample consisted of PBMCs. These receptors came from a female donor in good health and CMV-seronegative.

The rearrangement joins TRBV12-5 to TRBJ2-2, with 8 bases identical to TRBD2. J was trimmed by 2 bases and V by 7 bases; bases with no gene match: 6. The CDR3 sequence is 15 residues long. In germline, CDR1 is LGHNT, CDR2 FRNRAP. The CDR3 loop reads CASAPGGINTGELFF. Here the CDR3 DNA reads TGTGCTAGTGCCCCGGGGGGGATCAACACCGGGGAGCTGTTTTTT.

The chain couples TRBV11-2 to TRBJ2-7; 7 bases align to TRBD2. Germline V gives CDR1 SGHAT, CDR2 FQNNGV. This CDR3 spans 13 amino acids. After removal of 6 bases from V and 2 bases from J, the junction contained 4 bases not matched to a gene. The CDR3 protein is CASRGTTTYEQYF. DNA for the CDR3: TGTGCCAGCAGGGGGACTACAACCTACGAGCAGTACTTC. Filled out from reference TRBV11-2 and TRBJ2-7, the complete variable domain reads EAGVAQSPRYKIIEKRQSVAFWCNPISGHATLYWYQQILGQGPKLLIQFQNNGVVDDSQLPKDRFSAERLKGVDSTLKIQPAKLEDSAVYLCASRGTTTYEQYFGPGTRLTVT.

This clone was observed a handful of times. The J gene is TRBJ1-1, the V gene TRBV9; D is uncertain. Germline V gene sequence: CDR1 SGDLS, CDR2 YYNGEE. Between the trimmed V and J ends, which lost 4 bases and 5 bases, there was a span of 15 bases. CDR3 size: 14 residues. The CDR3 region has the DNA TGTGCCAGCAGCCCCCTTAGCGGTCTTACTGAAGCTTTCTTT. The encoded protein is CASSPLSGLTEAFF.

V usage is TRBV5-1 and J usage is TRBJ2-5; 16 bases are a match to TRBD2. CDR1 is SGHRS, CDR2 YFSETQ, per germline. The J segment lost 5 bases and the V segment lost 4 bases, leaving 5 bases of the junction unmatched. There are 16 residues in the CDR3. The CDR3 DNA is TGCGCCAGCAGCACCGGGACTAGCGGGGGGGCGGAGACCCAGTACTTC. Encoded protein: CASSTGTSGGAETQYF.

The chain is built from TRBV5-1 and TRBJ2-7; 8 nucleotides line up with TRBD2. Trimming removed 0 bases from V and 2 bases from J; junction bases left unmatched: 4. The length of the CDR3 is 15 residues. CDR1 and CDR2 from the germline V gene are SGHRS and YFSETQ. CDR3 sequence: CASSLERETTYEQYF. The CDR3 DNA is TGCGCCAGCAGCTTGGAGCGGGAGACTACCTACGAGCAGTACTTC.

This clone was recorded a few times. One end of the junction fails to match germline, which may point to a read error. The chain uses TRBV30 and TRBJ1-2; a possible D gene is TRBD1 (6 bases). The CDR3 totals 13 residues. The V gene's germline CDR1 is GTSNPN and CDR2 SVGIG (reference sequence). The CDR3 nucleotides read TGTGCCTGGACCAAAGGGGGTACCTATGGCTACAACTTC. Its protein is CAWTKGGTYGYNF.

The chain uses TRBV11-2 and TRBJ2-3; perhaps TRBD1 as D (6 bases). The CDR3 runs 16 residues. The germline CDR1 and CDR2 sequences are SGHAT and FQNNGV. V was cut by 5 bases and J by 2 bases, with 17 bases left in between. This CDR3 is CASSPWTVGVTDTQYF. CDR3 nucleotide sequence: TGTGCCAGCAGCCCATGGACAGTAGGCGTCACAGATACGCAGTATTTT.

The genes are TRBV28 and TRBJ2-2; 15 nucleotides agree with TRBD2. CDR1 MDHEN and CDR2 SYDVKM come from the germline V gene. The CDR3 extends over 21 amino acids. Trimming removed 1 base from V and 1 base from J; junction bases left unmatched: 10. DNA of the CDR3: TGTGCCAGCAGTTTATTGGGTAGTGGACTAGCGGGGGGGAAGAACACCGGGGAGCTGTTTTTT. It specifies CASSLLGSGLAGGKNTGELFF.